The clone carrying this T cell receptor (beta chain) has just a few counts. The authors' processing: By means of reference gene primer amplification, nucleated cell counts were estimated. Assay used: immunoSEQ multiplex PCR; TCRdb lists only in-frame clones, some missing. That table furnishes V, J and clone size, whereas the DNA furnished D and trimming. Found here are fewer than 85,000 clones, 83% of them singletons; the top ten hold approximately 7%. The CDR3 covers 17 residues. V lost 0 bases, J lost 1 base, and 9 bases stayed unmatched. Per germline, CDR1 SGDLS and CDR2 YYNGEE. The data stem from a study of blood T cell repertoires in COVID-19.

The rearrangement joins TRBV9 to TRBJ2-5; TRBD2 matches at 7 bases. This TCR came from a man under 40 with COVID-19, enrolled during active disease. Source material: peripheral blood. The CDR3 sequence is CASSVGGGPSGQETQYF. CDR3 bases: TGTGCCAGCAGCGTAGGGGGAGGGCCCTCGGGCCAAGAGACCCAGTACTTC.